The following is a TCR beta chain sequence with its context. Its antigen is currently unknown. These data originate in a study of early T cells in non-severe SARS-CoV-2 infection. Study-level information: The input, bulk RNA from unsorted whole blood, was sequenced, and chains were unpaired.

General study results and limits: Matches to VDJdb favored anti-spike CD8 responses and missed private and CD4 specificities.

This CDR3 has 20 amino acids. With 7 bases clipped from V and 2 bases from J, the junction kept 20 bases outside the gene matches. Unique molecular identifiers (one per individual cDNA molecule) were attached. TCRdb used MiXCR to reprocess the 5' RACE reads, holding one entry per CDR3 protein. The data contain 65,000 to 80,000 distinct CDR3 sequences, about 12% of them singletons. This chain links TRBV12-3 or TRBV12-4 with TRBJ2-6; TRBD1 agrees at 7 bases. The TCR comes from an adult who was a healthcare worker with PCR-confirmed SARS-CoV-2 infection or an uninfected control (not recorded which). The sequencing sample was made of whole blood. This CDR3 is CASNFWWRSQGVTGANVLTF. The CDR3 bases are TGTGCCAGCAACTTTTGGTGGCGATCTCAGGGGGTCACTGGGGCCAACGTCCTGACTTTC.